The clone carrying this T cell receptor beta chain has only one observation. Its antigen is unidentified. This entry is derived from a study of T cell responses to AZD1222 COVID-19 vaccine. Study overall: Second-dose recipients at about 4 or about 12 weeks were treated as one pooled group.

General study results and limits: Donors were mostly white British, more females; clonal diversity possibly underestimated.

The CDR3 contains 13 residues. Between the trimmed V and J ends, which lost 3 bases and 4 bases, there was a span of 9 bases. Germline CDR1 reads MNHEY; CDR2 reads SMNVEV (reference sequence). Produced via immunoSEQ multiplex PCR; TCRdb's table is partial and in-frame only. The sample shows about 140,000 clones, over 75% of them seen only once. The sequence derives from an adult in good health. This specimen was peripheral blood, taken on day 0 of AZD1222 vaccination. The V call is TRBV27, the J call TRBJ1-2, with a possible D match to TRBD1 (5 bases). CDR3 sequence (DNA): TGTGCCAGCAGTTTGGAGGGGTTCTATGGCTACACCTTC. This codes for CASSLEGFYGYTF.